What follows are 16 T cell receptor beta chains derived from one specimen sequenced in a study of blood T cell repertoires in COVID-19. Profiled with immunoSEQ multiplex PCR; TCRdb holds only in-frame clones, not every one. The data hold 150,000 to 200,000 clones, with around four fifths observed a single time. The specimen was peripheral blood. The receptors come from a woman aged 40 to 50 with COVID-19, enrolled during active disease.

This chain uses TRBV11-3 with TRBJ2-5; 7 nucleotides agree with TRBD2. CDR3 length: 15 residues. Per the germline V gene, CDR1 is SGHNT and CDR2 is YENEEA. The J segment lost 5 bases and the V segment lost 0 bases, leaving 6 bases of the junction unmatched. The CDR3 region is CASSLESTSRETQYF. As DNA, the CDR3 is TGTGCCAGCAGCTTAGAGTCGACTAGCCGGGAGACCCAGTACTTC.

The chain carries TRBV27 and TRBJ1-2; D is perhaps TRBD1 (5 bases). The CDR3 spans 14 residues. Trimming pared 7 bases from V and 1 base from J, leaving 13 bases between. Germline V lookup: CDR1 MNHEY, CDR2 SMNVEV (reference sequence). CDR3 sequence reads: CASKAGLINYGYTF. The CDR3, as DNA: TGTGCCAGCAAGGCAGGGCTTATTAACTATGGCTACACCTTC.

This clone was seen only a few times. V gene TRBV10-2 combines with J gene TRBJ1-6, with a tentative D call TRBD1 (6 bases). The CDR3 has 14 residues. Germline-derived CDR1 and CDR2 are WSHSY and SAAADI. Trimming took 6 bases from V and 8 from J, leaving 14 bases between them. CDR3 DNA: TGCGCCAGCAGCCACAGGGTATCCGATTCACCCCTCCACTTT. Its translation is CASSHRVSDSPLHF.

The table lists this clone with a count of one. The chain combines TRBV28 with TRBJ2-7, with TRBD2 matching 12 bases. This CDR3 has 15 amino acids. The V gene's germline CDR1 is MDHEN and CDR2 SYDVKM. The trim removed 6 bases at V and 2 bases at J, leaving 5 bases unmatched. This CDR3 is CASSDGLAGPYEQYF. CDR3 bases: TGTGCCAGCAGCGACGGACTAGCGGGACCCTACGAGCAGTACTTC.

This chain joins TRBV7-3 and TRBJ2-3; no clear D gene. The CDR3 spans 14 residues. Trimming stripped 2 bases from V and 0 bases from J, with 6 bases between. From germline, CDR1 is SGHTA and CDR2 FQGTGA. The CDR3 DNA is TGTGCCAGCAGCTTACACACGAGCACAGATACGCAGTATTTT. Its translation is CASSLHTSTDTQYF.

This chain links TRBV2 with TRBJ1-3; maybe TRBD1 (5 bases). This CDR3 region has 15 residues. Trimming left V 4 bases short and J 0 bases short, with 10 bases between. CDR1 and CDR2 (germline): SNHLY, FYNNEI. For the CDR3, the DNA is TGTGCCAGCAGTGCCGACAGTTACTCTGGAAACACCATATATTTT. Amino acid sequence: CASSADSYSGNTIYF.

This clone is a singleton in its sample. The gene calls are TRBV5-1 and TRBJ2-7, with 11 bases fitting TRBD2. Trimming at V came to 4 bases and at J to 7 bases, leaving 25 bases not matched to a gene. This CDR3 region has 20 residues. Germline V gene lookup returns CDR1 SGHRS and CDR2 YFSETQ. The CDR3 loop reads CASSLTSGTITRGGSTEQYF. CDR3 nucleotides: TGCGCCAGCAGCCTGACTAGCGGGACTATAACCCGAGGTGGGAGTACAGAGCAGTACTTC.

This clone was counted only a few times. The rearrangement uses TRBV5-1 and TRBJ2-2, with a possible D match to TRBD2 (6 bases). CDR3 length: 15 amino acids. Trimming cost V 4 bases and J 1 base, with 11 bases left between them. The V gene's germline CDR1 is SGHRS and CDR2 YFSETQ. The CDR3 DNA follows: TGCGCCAGCAGCCCGGGACTTATGAACACCGGGGAGCTGTTTTTT. As protein: CASSPGLMNTGELFF. Combining the CDR3 with reference TRBV5-1 and TRBJ2-2 gives the whole variable domain KAGVTQTPRYLIKTRGQQVTLSCSPISGHRSVSWYQQTPGQGLQFLFEYFSETQRNKGNFPGRFSGRQFSNSRSEMNVSTLELGDSALYLCASSPGLMNTGELFFGEGSRLTVL.

This rearrangement joins TRBV29-1 to TRBJ1-2, with 9 bases fitting TRBD1. CDR3 length: 13 residues. Looked up from germline, CDR1 is SQVTM and CDR2 is ANQGSEA. After removal of 4 bases from V and 6 bases from J, the junction contained 6 bases not matched to a gene. Written as DNA, the CDR3 is TGCAGCGTTGGGACCGGGACAGGGAATGGCTACACCTTC. It encodes CSVGTGTGNGYTF.

This clone was detected only a few times. This chain links TRBV6-1 with TRBJ1-2; 8 bases agree with TRBD1. Germline V gene lookup returns CDR1 MNHNS and CDR2 SASEGT. The CDR3 totals 18 residues. Germline trimming cut 4 bases from V and 7 bases from J; bases unmatched to any gene: 20. The CDR3 DNA is TGTGCCAGCAGTGGCCAGGGGGCGCGAGGTATCGGTTTGAGTGGCTACACCTTC. It translates to CASSGQGARGIGLSGYTF.

The rearrangement links TRBV28 to TRBJ1-3; D is undetermined. Germline V gene sequence: CDR1 MDHEN, CDR2 SYDVKM. Between the trimmed V and J ends, which lost 3 bases and 4 bases, there was a span of 10 bases. The CDR3 runs 14 residues. CDR3 residues: CASSFIGVGNTIYF. The DNA of the CDR3 is TGTGCCAGCAGTTTCATCGGGGTGGGAAACACCATATATTTT.

The V gene is TRBV7-6, the J gene TRBJ2-3; D is unresolved. CDR1 SGHVS and CDR2 FNYEAQ come from the germline V gene. V lost 1 base, J lost 2 bases, and 16 bases lay in between. The CDR3 loop spans 17 amino acids. CDR3 in amino acids: CASSLGGSAVITDTQYF. DNA for the CDR3: TGTGCCAGCAGCTTAGGTGGATCCGCGGTGATCACAGATACGCAGTATTTT.

This clone was counted once. The gene calls are TRBV28 and TRBJ2-3; no firm D call. This CDR3 has 13 residues. The V gene lost 2 bases and the J gene lost 4 bases, with 7 bases spanning the gap. Germline V gene lookup returns CDR1 MDHEN and CDR2 SYDVKM. The CDR3 here is CASSLPKPDTQYF. The CDR3 DNA is TGTGCCAGCAGTTTACCAAAGCCAGATACGCAGTATTTT.

This clone was detected once. V usage is TRBV19 and J usage is TRBJ1-5; 7 nucleotides align to TRBD1. Trimming removed 4 bases from V and 7 bases from J; junction bases left unmatched: 10. The CDR3 totals 15 residues. Germline CDR1 reads LNHDA; CDR2 reads SQIVND (reference sequence). CDR3 residues: CASSTGTVSQQPQHF. Here the CDR3 DNA reads TGTGCCAGTAGTACCGGGACAGTCTCGCAGCAGCCCCAGCATTTT. Based on the CDR3 plus reference TRBV19 and TRBJ1-5, the full variable domain is DGGITQSPKYLFRKEGQNVTLSCEQNLNHDAMYWYRQDPGQGLRLIYYSQIVNDFQKGDIAEGYSVSREKKESFPLTVTSAQKNPTAFYLCASSTGTVSQQPQHFGDGTRLSIL.

The rearrangement joins TRBV5-1 to TRBJ2-3; D is perhaps TRBD2 (6 bases). This CDR3 contains 15 residues. Germline V lookup: CDR1 SGHRS, CDR2 YFSETQ. V lost 4 bases and J 0 bases, leaving 12 bases between the germline ends. The CDR3 DNA is TGCGCCAGCAGCGGGGGAGGACGGAGCACAGATACGCAGTATTTT. Translated: CASSGGGRSTDTQYF.

The V and J genes are TRBV10-1 and TRBJ1-2, with TRBD1 matching over 9 bases. The CDR3 is 15 amino acids. Germline V lookup: CDR1 WNHNN, CDR2 SYGVQD (reference sequence). The J segment lost 10 bases and the V segment lost 2 bases, leaving 11 bases of the junction unmatched. DNA of the CDR3: TGCGCCAGCAGTGAGGGCGGGACAGGGAAAATCTCCTACACCTTC. This sequence encodes CASSEGGTGKISYTF.